This T cell receptor (beta chain) emerged from a study of cytomegalovirus exposure and HLA in healthy donors. Germline CDR1 is SNHLY and CDR2 is FYNNEI. The CDR3 is made up of 18 amino acids. V was cut by 7 bases and J by 0 bases, with 22 bases left in between. Findings and caveats of the study: In the 130 or so validation repertoires, under 95% of cluster scores exceeded 0, per a later analysis. Diagnosis of cytomegalovirus status made by the classifier reportedly showed high specificity and sensitivity. Whilst most TCR sequences proved rare, a subset of public TCRs occurred across many donors. Investigators reported 164 TCR beta chains as tied to cytomegalovirus.

With regard to this clone: Its target is not known.

TCRdb keeps only in-frame clones here, not all; method: immunoSEQ multiplex PCR. The sample holds some 86,000 clones, roughly 93% seen once. The TCR was taken from a young woman in good health and CMV-seronegative. Sequenced input: PBMCs. The chain couples TRBV2 to TRBJ2-1; maybe TRBD2 (6 bases). The CDR3 protein is CASTREKLRSSSYNEQFF. The CDR3 coding sequence is TGTGCCAGCACCCGGGAGAAACTGAGATCTAGCTCCTACAATGAGCAGTTCTTC.